These T cell receptor beta chains were read from a single sample in a study of cytomegalovirus exposure and HLA in healthy donors. The repertoire was sequenced with immunoSEQ multiplex PCR; TCRdb's copy has only in-frame clones and lacks some. The sample lists some 110,000 clones, 65% to 75% occurring once. The source material was PBMCs. These TCRs come from a woman aged 45-59 years in good health and CMV-seropositive. Each CDR3 is given with its conserved first and last residue. The order of the fields is D gene, clone size, J gene, V gene, CDR3 length, CDR3 protein, CDR3 DNA. D genes are given only for firm matches. The size field is filled for only some rows; it gives once, few, many or a size class.

D gene: -
clone size: -
J gene: TRBJ2-4
V gene: TRBV7-2
CDR3 length: 13
CDR3 protein: CASSPSGGGTVHF
CDR3 DNA: TGTGCCAGCAGCCCGAGCGGCGGGGGGACAGTCCACTTC

D gene: TRBD1
clone size: -
J gene: TRBJ2-2
V gene: TRBV6-1
CDR3 length: 15
CDR3 protein: CASQGRGTLAGELFF
CDR3 DNA: TGTGCCAGCCAGGGCAGGGGGACCCTAGCCGGGGAGCTGTTTTTT

D gene: -
clone size: -
J gene: TRBJ1-2
V gene: TRBV19
CDR3 length: 15
CDR3 protein: CASTGAGHGDYGYTF
CDR3 DNA: TGTGCCAGTACCGGGGCGGGGCATGGAGACTATGGCTACACCTTC

D gene: TRBD1
clone size: -
J gene: TRBJ2-7
V gene: TRBV5-6
CDR3 length: 13
CDR3 protein: CASSLDRGDEQYF
CDR3 DNA: TGTGCCAGCAGCTTGGACAGGGGGGACGAGCAGTACTTC

D gene: -
clone size: -
J gene: TRBJ2-6
V gene: TRBV7-8
CDR3 length: 14
CDR3 protein: CASGGAWGANVLTF
CDR3 DNA: TGTGCCAGCGGCGGGGCTTGGGGGGCCAACGTCCTGACTTTC

D gene: -
clone size: -
J gene: TRBJ1-1
V gene: TRBV7-2
CDR3 length: 13
CDR3 protein: CASSLPGATEAFF
CDR3 DNA: TGTGCCAGCAGCTTACCAGGGGCGACTGAAGCTTTCTTT

D gene: -
clone size: once
J gene: TRBJ1-1
V gene: TRBV9
CDR3 length: 14
CDR3 protein: CASSVEGAGTEAFF
CDR3 DNA: TGTGCCAGCAGCGTAGAAGGAGCTGGGACTGAAGCTTTCTTT

D gene: -
clone size: -
J gene: TRBJ2-5
V gene: TRBV7-2
CDR3 length: 14
CDR3 protein: CASSLVGASETQYF
CDR3 DNA: TGTGCCAGCAGCTTAGTAGGGGCATCAGAGACCCAGTACTTC

D gene: TRBD1
clone size: -
J gene: TRBJ1-4
V gene: TRBV27
CDR3 length: 16
CDR3 protein: CASSPYAGTVSEKLFF
CDR3 DNA: TGTGCCAGCAGTCCATACGCCGGGACAGTCAGCGAAAAACTGTTTTTT

D gene: TRBD2
clone size: -
J gene: TRBJ2-7
V gene: TRBV4-1
CDR3 length: 17
CDR3 protein: CASSPFLGTSDYYEQYF
CDR3 DNA: TGCGCCAGCAGCCCGTTTCTTGGAACTAGCGACTACTACGAGCAGTACTTC

D gene: TRBD1
clone size: few
J gene: TRBJ2-7
V gene: TRBV5-1
CDR3 length: 14
CDR3 protein: CASSLLGQIYEQYF
CDR3 DNA: TGCGCCAGCAGCTTATTGGGACAGATCTACGAGCAGTACTTC

D gene: -
clone size: -
J gene: TRBJ1-1
V gene: TRBV19
CDR3 length: 14
CDR3 protein: CASILEGRNTEAFF
CDR3 DNA: TGTGCCAGTATACTGGAGGGAAGGAACACTGAAGCTTTCTTT

D gene: -
clone size: -
J gene: TRBJ2-7
V gene: TRBV5-4
CDR3 length: 15
CDR3 protein: CASREDSSNSYEQYF
CDR3 DNA: TGTGCCAGCAGGGAGGACAGCTCCAACTCCTACGAGCAGTACTTC

D gene: -
clone size: -
J gene: TRBJ1-4
V gene: TRBV18
CDR3 length: 13
CDR3 protein: CASSRSQGEKLFF
CDR3 DNA: TGTGCCAGCTCACGGTCCCAGGGGGAAAAACTGTTTTTT

D gene: -
clone size: -
J gene: TRBJ2-2
V gene: TRBV4-2
CDR3 length: 16
CDR3 protein: CASSQGLQGRTGELFF
CDR3 DNA: TGTGCCAGCAGCCAAGGCCTCCAGGGGCGTACCGGGGAGCTGTTTTTT

D gene: TRBD2
clone size: -
J gene: TRBJ2-3
V gene: TRBV14
CDR3 length: 15
CDR3 protein: CASSLTSGSTDTQYF
CDR3 DNA: TGTGCCAGCAGCCTCACTAGCGGTAGCACAGATACGCAGTATTTT

D gene: -
clone size: -
J gene: TRBJ2-7
V gene: TRBV4-3
CDR3 length: 16
CDR3 protein: CASSPSSQISSYEQYF
CDR3 DNA: TGCGCCAGCAGCCCAAGTAGCCAGATTTCATCCTACGAGCAGTACTTC

D gene: TRBD1
clone size: once
J gene: TRBJ2-1
V gene: TRBV19
CDR3 length: 15
CDR3 protein: CASSSSGQIYNEQFF
CDR3 DNA: TGTGCCAGTAGTAGCTCGGGACAGATCTACAATGAGCAGTTCTTC

D gene: -
clone size: -
J gene: TRBJ1-1
V gene: TRBV10-3
CDR3 length: 13
CDR3 protein: CAIQRERDTEAFF
CDR3 DNA: TGTGCCATTCAAAGGGAGAGGGACACTGAAGCTTTCTTT

D gene: -
clone size: few
J gene: TRBJ1-1
V gene: TRBV2
CDR3 length: 13
CDR3 protein: CASLSDGNTEAFF
CDR3 DNA: TGTGCCAGTCTATCCGATGGTAACACTGAAGCTTTCTTT

D gene: -
clone size: -
J gene: TRBJ1-1
V gene: TRBV7-8
CDR3 length: 13
CDR3 protein: CASSSTENTEAFF
CDR3 DNA: TGTGCCAGCAGCTCGACAGAGAACACTGAAGCTTTCTTT

D gene: -
clone size: -
J gene: TRBJ2-5
V gene: TRBV29-1
CDR3 length: 13
CDR3 protein: CSVWQGSGETQYF
CDR3 DNA: TGCAGCGTTTGGCAGGGCTCTGGAGAGACCCAGTACTTC

D gene: -
clone size: -
J gene: TRBJ2-2
V gene: TRBV5-4
CDR3 length: 16
CDR3 protein: CASSLSGAFGTGELFF
CDR3 DNA: TGTGCCAGCAGCTTATCAGGGGCATTCGGCACCGGGGAGCTGTTTTTT

D gene: TRBD2
clone size: -
J gene: TRBJ2-1
V gene: TRBV9
CDR3 length: 16
CDR3 protein: CASSVSTGGLYNEQFF
CDR3 DNA: TGTGCCAGCAGCGTAAGTACGGGAGGGCTCTACAATGAGCAGTTCTTC